A single sample is the source of the 10 T cell receptor beta chains below, sequenced in a study of cytomegalovirus exposure and HLA in healthy donors. Primers: 60 Vbeta forward and 13 Jbeta reverse. The table came from immunoSEQ multiplex PCR; TCRdb's copy has only in-frame clones and leaves some out. Of fewer than 200,000 clones listed, about 85% are singletons. The sequenced sample was PBMCs. The receptors shown here come from a woman aged 45-60 years in good health and CMV-seropositive.

The chain couples TRBV29-1 to TRBJ2-7; 9 bases line up with TRBD1. Per the germline V gene, CDR1 is SQVTM and CDR2 is ANQGSEA. J gave up 4 bases and V 1 base, and 5 bases lay outside the gene matches. The CDR3 is 14 amino acids. Here the CDR3 DNA reads TGCAGCGTTGAAGTGACAGGGGGAAGTTACGAGCAGTACTTC. Protein product: CSVEVTGGSYEQYF.

This chain connects TRBV5-1 to TRBJ2-5, with D possibly TRBD1 on 6 matching bases. The V gene's germline CDR1 is SGHRS and CDR2 YFSETQ. V shed 5 bases and J shed 2 bases, with 16 bases lying between them. This CDR3 region has 15 residues. CDR3 sequence reads: CASRELDSHQETQYF. In nucleotides, the CDR3 is TGCGCCAGCAGGGAATTGGACAGCCATCAAGAGACCCAGTACTTC.

The chain couples TRBV10-2 to TRBJ1-2; 7 positions agree with TRBD1. Germline V gene data show CDR1 as WSHSY and CDR2 as SAAADI. The CDR3 contains 13 residues. The J segment lost 6 bases and the V segment lost 7 bases, leaving 8 bases of the junction unmatched. DNA of the CDR3: TGCGCCAGCACCAGACAGGGTCTGGATGGCTACACCTTC. Translating it yields CASTRQGLDGYTF.

The chain links TRBV11-3 to TRBJ2-7, with D tentatively TRBD2 (5 bases). Germline lookup yields CDR1 SGHNT and CDR2 YENEEA. Trimming cost V 5 bases and J 2 bases, with 16 bases left between them. CDR3 length: 15 amino acids. The CDR3 DNA sequence: TGTGCCAGCAGCATTGGAGGAGGAGCCCCCTACGAGCAGTACTTC. It specifies CASSIGGGAPYEQYF. The full variable domain, rest sourced from reference TRBV11-3 and TRBJ2-7, is EAGVVQSPRYKIIEKKQPVAFWCNPISGHNTLYWYLQNLGQGPELLIRYENEEAVDDSQLPKDRFSAERLKGVDSTLKIQPAELGDSAVYLCASSIGGGAPYEQYFGPGTRLTVT.

The chain has TRBV29-1 and TRBJ2-5, with 9 nucleotides matching TRBD2. The J call could be wrong; TRBJ2-7 is a better fit for the DNA end. This CDR3 region has 12 residues. Germline V gene sequence: CDR1 SQVTM, CDR2 ANQGSEA. Here the CDR3 reads CSAGTSYYEQYF. The CDR3 nucleotides read TGCAGCGCTGGGACTAGCTACTACGAGCAGTACTTC.

The V call is TRBV5-1, the J call TRBJ2-5, with a weak D call TRBD1 (6 bases). Trimming took off 3 bases at V and 5 bases at J, with 20 bases between the two ends. Looked up from germline, CDR1 is SGHRS and CDR2 is YFSETQ. This CDR3 contains 16 residues. The CDR3 loop is CASSCSLNRVGETQYF. CDR3 nucleotide sequence: TGCGCCAGCAGCTGTTCCCTGAACAGGGTAGGTGAGACCCAGTACTTC.

The rearrangement joins TRBV30 to TRBJ1-2, with a tentative D call TRBD1 (5 bases). The CDR3 extends over 17 amino acids. CDR1 is GTSNPN and CDR2 is SVGIG in the germline V gene (reference sequence). V lost 0 bases to trimming and J lost 0 bases, with 17 bases between them. The CDR3 bases are TGTGCCTGGAGTGTACCAAGGTGGGAGGGGACTAACTATGGCTACACCTTC. The encoded protein is CAWSVPRWEGTNYGYTF.

The table lists this clone with a count of one. This chain uses TRBV6-6 with TRBJ2-6, with D tentatively TRBD1 (7 bases). V lost 2 bases and J 2 bases, leaving 10 bases between the germline ends. CDR3 length: 16 amino acids. Germline CDR1 is MNHNY and CDR2 is SVGAGI (reference sequence). CDR3 in amino acids: CASSYGGGAGANVLTF. The CDR3 nucleotides are TGTGCCAGCAGTTACGGAGGGGGCGCTGGGGCCAACGTCCTGACTTTC.

This rearrangement joins TRBV29-1 to TRBJ1-4; D gene uncertain. The CDR3 loop spans 12 amino acids. Germline values: CDR1 SQVTM, CDR2 ANQGSEA. The V end was cut by 5 bases, the J end by 1 base, with 5 bases between. CDR3 loop: CSVRGTNEKLFF. The CDR3 DNA reads as TGCAGCGTTCGGGGAACTAATGAAAAACTGTTTTTT.

The chain has TRBV11-3 and TRBJ1-1; D unresolved. The CDR3 extends over 15 amino acids. Germline CDR1 is SGHNT and CDR2 is YENEEA. Deletions cut 5 bases from V and 0 bases from J, with 13 bases between. The CDR3 loop reads CASSPGGALNTEAFF. The DNA of the CDR3 is TGTGCCAGCAGCCCCGGAGGAGCTTTGAACACTGAAGCTTTCTTT. Full variable domain (outside the CDR3, taken from reference TRBV11-3 and TRBJ1-1): EAGVVQSPRYKIIEKKQPVAFWCNPISGHNTLYWYLQNLGQGPELLIRYENEEAVDDSQLPKDRFSAERLKGVDSTLKIQPAELGDSAVYLCASSPGGALNTEAFFGQGTRLTVV.